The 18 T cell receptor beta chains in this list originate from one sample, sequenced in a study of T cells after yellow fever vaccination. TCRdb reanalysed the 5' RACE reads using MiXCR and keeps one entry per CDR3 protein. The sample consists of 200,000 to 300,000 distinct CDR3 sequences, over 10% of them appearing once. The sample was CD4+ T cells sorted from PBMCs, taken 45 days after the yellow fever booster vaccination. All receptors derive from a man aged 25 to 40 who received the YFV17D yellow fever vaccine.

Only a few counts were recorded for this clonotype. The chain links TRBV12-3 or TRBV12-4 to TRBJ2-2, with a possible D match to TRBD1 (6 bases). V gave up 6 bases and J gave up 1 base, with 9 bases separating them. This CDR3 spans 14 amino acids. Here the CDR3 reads CASRMTGNTGELFF. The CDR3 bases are TGTGCCAGCAGAATGACAGGGAACACCGGGGAGCTGTTTTTT.

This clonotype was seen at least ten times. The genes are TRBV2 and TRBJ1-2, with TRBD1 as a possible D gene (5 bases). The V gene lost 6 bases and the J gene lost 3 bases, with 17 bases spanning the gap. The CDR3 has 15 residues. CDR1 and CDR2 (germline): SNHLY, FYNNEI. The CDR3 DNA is TGTGCCAGCAGCGGGAGGGCGTCGGGGGACTATGGCTACACCTTC. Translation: CASSGRASGDYGYTF.

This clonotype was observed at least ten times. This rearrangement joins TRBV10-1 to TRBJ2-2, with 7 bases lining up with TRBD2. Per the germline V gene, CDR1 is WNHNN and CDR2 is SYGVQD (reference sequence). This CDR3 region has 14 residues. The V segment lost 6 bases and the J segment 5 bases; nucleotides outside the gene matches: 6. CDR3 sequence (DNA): TGCGCCAGCAGCGCAGGGAGGGCGACCGGGGAGCTGTTTTTT. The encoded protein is CASSAGRATGELFF.

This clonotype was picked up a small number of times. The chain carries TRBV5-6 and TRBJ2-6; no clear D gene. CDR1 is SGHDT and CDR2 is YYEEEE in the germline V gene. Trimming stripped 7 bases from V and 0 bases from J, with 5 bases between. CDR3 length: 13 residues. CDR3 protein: CASGHSGANVLTF. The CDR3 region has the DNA TGTGCCAGCGGGCACTCTGGGGCCAACGTCCTGACTTTC.

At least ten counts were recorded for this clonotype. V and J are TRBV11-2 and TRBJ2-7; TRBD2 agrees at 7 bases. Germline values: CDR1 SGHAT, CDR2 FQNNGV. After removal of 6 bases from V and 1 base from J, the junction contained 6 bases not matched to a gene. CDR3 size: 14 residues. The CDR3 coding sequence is TGTGCCAGCAGTTACGGACTAGAATCCTACGAGCAGTACTTC. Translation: CASSYGLESYEQYF.

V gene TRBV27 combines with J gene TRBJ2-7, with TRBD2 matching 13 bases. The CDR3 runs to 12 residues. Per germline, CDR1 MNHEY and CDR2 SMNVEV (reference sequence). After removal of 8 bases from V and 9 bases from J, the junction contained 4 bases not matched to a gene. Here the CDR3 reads CASQLAGGRQYF. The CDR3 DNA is TGTGCCAGCCAACTAGCGGGAGGGCGGCAGTACTTC.

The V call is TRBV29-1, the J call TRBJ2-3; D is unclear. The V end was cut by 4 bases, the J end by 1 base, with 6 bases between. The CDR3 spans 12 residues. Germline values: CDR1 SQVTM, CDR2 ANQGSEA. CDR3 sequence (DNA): TGCAGCGTTGTCCAGGGCACAGATACGCAGTATTTT. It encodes CSVVQGTDTQYF.

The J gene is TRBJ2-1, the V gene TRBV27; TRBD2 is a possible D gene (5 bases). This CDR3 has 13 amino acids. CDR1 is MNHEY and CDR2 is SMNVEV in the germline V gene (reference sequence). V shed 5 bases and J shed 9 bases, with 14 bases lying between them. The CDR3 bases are TGTGCCAGCAGTCCTATTCCCGAGGGTGAGCAGTTCTTC. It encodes CASSPIPEGEQFF.

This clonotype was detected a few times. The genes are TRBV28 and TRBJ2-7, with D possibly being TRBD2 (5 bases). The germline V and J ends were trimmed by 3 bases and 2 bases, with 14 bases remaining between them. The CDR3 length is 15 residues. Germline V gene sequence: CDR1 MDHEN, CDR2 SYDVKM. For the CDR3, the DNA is TGTGCCAGCAGTTTGGCGTCTAGCTCGGCCTACGAGCAGTACTTC. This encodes CASSLASSSAYEQYF.

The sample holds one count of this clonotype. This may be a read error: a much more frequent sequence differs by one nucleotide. CDR3 coding DNA: TGCAGTGCTATAGATATCGGCACTAAGCTCCCCGAGCAGTACTTC. Amino acids: CSAIDIGTKLPEQYF. The V gene is TRBV20-1, the J gene TRBJ2-7; D gene uncertain. The CDR3 sequence is 15 residues long. V dropped 4 bases and J dropped 6 bases, with 22 bases sitting between them. From germline, CDR1 is DFQATT and CDR2 SNEGSKA (reference sequence).

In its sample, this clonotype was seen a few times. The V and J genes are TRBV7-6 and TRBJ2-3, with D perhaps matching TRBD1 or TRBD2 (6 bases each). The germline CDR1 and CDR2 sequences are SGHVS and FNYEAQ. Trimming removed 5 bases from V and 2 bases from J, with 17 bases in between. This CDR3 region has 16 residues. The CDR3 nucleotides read TGTGCCAGCAGCGGGGCCGGGGGCTTAAACACAGATACGCAGTATTTT. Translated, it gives CASSGAGGLNTDTQYF.

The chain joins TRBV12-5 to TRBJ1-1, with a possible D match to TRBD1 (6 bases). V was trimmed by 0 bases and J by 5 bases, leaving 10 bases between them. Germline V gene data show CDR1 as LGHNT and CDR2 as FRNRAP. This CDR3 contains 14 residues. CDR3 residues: CASGLVQGLTEAFF. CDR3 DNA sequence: TGTGCTAGTGGTTTGGTACAGGGCCTAACTGAAGCTTTCTTT. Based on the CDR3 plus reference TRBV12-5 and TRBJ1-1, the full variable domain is DARVTQTPRHKVTEMGQEVTMRCQPILGHNTVFWYRQTMMQGLELLAYFRNRAPLDDSGMPKDRFSAEMPDATLATLKIQPSEPRDSAVYFCASGLVQGLTEAFFGQGTRLTVV.

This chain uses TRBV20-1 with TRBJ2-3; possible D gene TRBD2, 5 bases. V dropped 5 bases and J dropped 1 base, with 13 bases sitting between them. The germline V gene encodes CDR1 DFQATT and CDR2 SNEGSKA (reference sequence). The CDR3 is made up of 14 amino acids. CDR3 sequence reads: CSAYSSRGTDTQYF. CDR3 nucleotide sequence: TGCAGTGCTTACTCTAGCCGGGGCACAGATACGCAGTATTTT.

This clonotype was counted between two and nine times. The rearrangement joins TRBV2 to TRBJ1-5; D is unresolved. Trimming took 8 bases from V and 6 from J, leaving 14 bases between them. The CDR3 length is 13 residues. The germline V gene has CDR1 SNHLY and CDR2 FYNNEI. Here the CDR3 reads CASRRETRQPQHF. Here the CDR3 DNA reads TGTGCCAGCCGCCGGGAGACCCGTCAGCCCCAGCATTTT. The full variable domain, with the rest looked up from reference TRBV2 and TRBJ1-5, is EPEVTQTPSHQVTQMGQEVILRCVPISNHLYFYWYRQILGQKVEFLVSFYNNEISEKSEIFDDQFSVERPDGSNFTLKIRSTKLEDSAMYFCASRRETRQPQHFGDGTRLSIL.

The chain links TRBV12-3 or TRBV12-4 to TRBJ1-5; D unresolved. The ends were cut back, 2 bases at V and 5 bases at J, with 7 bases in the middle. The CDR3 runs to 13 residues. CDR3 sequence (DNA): TGTGCCAGCAGTTTATGGTCCGATCAGCCCCAGCATTTT. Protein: CASSLWSDQPQHF.

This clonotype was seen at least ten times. CDR3 sequence reads: CAIGLDDTQYF. CDR3 bases: TGTGCCATCGGCCTTGATGATACGCAGTATTTT. The V gene is TRBV10-3, the J gene TRBJ2-3; no clear D. Looked up from germline, CDR1 is ENHRY and CDR2 is SYGVKD. This CDR3 comprises 11 residues. Trimming removed 8 bases from V and 6 bases from J, with 9 bases in between.

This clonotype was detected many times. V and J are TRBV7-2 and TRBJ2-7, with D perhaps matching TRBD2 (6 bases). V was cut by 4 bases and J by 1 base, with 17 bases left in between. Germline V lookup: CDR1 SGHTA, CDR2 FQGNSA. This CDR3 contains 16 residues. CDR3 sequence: CASSSYGSGGSYEQYF. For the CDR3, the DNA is TGTGCCAGCAGCTCCTACGGTAGCGGAGGGTCCTACGAGCAGTACTTC.

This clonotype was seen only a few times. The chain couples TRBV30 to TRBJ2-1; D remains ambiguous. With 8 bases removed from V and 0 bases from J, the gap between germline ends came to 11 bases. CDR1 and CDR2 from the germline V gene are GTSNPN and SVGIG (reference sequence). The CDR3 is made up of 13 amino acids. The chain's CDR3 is CALALSSYNEQFF. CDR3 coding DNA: TGTGCCCTGGCGTTAAGCTCCTACAATGAGCAGTTCTTC.